This T cell receptor (beta chain) derives from a study of T cells after yellow fever vaccination. TCRdb re-analysed the 5' RACE reads in MiXCR, keeping a single row per CDR3 protein. The sample includes 250,000 to 400,000 distinct CDR3 sequences, roughly 3.9% of them seen just once. This clonotype has just a few counts. In germline, CDR1 is LGHNA, CDR2 YSLEER. Trimming stripped 3 bases from V and 5 bases from J, with 13 bases between. The CDR3 has 14 residues. The chain couples TRBV4-3 to TRBJ1-1; D perhaps matches TRBD1 (6 bases). The clonotype originates from a man aged 18 to 29 who received the YFV17D yellow fever vaccine. The source was PBMCs, collected 5 days after the yellow fever booster vaccination. The CDR3 loop is CASSQATGGTEAFF. Written as DNA, the CDR3 is TGCGCCAGCAGCCAGGCGACAGGCGGGACTGAAGCTTTCTTT.